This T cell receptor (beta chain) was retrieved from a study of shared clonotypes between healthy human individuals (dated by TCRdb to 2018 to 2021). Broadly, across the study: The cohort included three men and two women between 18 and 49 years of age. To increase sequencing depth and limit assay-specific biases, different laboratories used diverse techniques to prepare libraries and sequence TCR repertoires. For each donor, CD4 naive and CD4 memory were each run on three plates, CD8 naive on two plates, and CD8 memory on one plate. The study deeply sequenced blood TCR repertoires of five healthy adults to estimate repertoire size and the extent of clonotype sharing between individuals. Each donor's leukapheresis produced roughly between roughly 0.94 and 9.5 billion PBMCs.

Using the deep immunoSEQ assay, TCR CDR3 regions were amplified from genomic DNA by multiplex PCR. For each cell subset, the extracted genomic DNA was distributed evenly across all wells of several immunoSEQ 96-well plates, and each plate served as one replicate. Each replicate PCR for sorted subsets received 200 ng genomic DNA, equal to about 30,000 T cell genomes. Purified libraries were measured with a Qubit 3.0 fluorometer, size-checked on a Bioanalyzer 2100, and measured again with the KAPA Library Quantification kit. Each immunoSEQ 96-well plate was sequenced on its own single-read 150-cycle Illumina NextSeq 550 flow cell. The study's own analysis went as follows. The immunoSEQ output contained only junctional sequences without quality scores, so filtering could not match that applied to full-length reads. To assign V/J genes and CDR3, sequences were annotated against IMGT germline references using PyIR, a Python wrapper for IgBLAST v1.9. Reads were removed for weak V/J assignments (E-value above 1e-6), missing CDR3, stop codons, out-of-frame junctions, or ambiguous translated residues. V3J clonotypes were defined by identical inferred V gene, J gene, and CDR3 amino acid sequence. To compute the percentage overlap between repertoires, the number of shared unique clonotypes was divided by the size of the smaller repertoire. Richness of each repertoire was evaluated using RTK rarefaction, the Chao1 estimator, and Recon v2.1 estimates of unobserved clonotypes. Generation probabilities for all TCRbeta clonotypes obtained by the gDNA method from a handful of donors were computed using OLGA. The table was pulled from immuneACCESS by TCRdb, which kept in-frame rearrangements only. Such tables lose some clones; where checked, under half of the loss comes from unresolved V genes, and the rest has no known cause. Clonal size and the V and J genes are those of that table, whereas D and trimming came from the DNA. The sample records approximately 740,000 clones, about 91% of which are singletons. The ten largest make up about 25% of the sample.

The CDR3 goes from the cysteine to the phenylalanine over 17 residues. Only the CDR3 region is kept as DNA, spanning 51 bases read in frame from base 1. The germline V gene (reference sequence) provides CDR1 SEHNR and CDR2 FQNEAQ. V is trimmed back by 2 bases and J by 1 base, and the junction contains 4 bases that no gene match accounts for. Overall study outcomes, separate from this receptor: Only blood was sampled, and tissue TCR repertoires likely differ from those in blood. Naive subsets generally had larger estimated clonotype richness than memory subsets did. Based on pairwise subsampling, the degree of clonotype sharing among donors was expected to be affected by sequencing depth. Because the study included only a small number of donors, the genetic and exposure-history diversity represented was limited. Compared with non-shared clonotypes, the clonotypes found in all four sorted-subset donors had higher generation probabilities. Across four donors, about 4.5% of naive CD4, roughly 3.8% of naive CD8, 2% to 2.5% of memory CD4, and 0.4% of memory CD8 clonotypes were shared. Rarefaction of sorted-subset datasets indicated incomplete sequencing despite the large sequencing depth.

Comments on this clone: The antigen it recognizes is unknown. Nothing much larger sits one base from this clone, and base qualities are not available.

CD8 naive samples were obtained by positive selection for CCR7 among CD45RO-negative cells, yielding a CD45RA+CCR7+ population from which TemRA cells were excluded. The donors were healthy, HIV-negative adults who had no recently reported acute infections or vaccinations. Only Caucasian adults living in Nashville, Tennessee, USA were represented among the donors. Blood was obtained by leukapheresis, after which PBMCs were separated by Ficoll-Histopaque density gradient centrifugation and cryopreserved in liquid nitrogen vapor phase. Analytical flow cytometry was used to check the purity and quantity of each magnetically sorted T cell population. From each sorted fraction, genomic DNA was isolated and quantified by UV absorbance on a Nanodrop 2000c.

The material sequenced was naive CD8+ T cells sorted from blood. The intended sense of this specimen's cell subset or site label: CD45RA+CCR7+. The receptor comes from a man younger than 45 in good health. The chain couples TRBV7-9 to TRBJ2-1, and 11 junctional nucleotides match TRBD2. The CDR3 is CASSLSSGRSSYNEQFF. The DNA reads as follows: TGTGCCAGCAGCTTATCTAGCGGGAGGAGTTCCTACAATGAGCAGTTCTTC.